The TCR beta chain described here comes from a study of technical replicates of blood from several donors. V shed 3 bases and J shed 1 base, with 10 bases lying between them. Per germline, CDR1 MNHNS and CDR2 SASEGT. CDR3 length: 15 residues. Libraries were prepared by immunoSEQ multiplex PCR; TCRdb keeps only in-frame clonotypes and omits some of them. The sample shows under 70,000 clones, roughly 92% of them seen only once. V and J are TRBV6-1 and TRBJ1-5; perhaps TRBD1 as D (5 bases). The specimen sequenced was T cells isolated from PBMCs. This clonotype was sampled from a human donor in good health. CDR3 residues: CASSEGPSSNQPQHF. CDR3 in DNA: TGTGCCAGCAGTGAGGGGCCGTCGAGCAATCAGCCCCAGCATTTT.